These 20 T cell receptor beta chains share one sample of origin, sequenced in a study of sequential checkpoint blockade in melanoma. As to treatment: randomized to nivolumab then ipilimumab (arm A) or the reverse (arm B). Sequencing was performed with immunoSEQ multiplex PCR; in TCRdb, only in-frame clones are kept and a portion is missing. The sample lists under 14,000 clones; about three fifths were seen once. The source was CD8+ T cells sorted from blood (inferred from file names), collected from a patient given nivolumab and ipilimumab in sequence. These receptors originate from a human donor with melanoma.

DNA for the CDR3: TGTGCCAGTACCCTACGGGGGGAAGCCTACAATGAGCAGTTCTTC. Protein sequence: CASTLRGEAYNEQFF. The chain employs TRBV19 and TRBJ2-1; 7 positions agree with TRBD2. J was trimmed by 2 bases and V by 7 bases; bases with no gene match: 8. The CDR3 is made up of 15 amino acids. Germline CDR1 is LNHDA and CDR2 is SQIVND (reference sequence).

The chain is built from TRBV28 and TRBJ1-3; D is undetermined. The CDR3 is made up of 14 amino acids. Germline V lookup: CDR1 MDHEN, CDR2 SYDVKM. The germline V and J ends were trimmed by 3 bases and 0 bases, with 6 bases remaining between them. Written as DNA, the CDR3 is TGTGCCAGCAGTTTGGCCCTCTCTGGAAACACCATATATTTT. Protein: CASSLALSGNTIYF.

The gene calls are TRBV27 and TRBJ2-7; D call uncertain. The germline gives CDR1 MNHEY, CDR2 SMNVEV (reference sequence). The CDR3 length is 11 residues. The germline V and J ends were trimmed by 5 bases and 6 bases, with 8 bases remaining between them. CDR3 sequence: CASSPGREQYF. The DNA of the CDR3 is TGTGCCAGCAGTCCTGGGCGCGAGCAGTACTTC.

This chain links TRBV27 with TRBJ1-2; D gene uncertain. V lost 2 bases and J 0 bases, leaving 4 bases between the germline ends. The CDR3 has 13 residues. Per germline, CDR1 MNHEY and CDR2 SMNVEV (reference sequence). This CDR3 reads CASSLTANYGYTF. The CDR3, as DNA: TGTGCCAGCAGTTTAACAGCTAACTATGGCTACACCTTC.

By proportion, this clone is medium-sized (0.01 to 0.1%). Here the CDR3 DNA reads TGTGCCATCCGGGCAGGGATGGCAACCACTGAAGCTTTCTTT. Protein product: CAIRAGMATTEAFF. The V and J genes are TRBV10-3 and TRBJ1-1; perhaps TRBD1 as D (5 bases). The CDR3 is made up of 14 amino acids. V shed 8 bases and J shed 4 bases, with 17 bases lying between them. Germline CDR1 ENHRY, CDR2 SYGVKD.

The J gene is TRBJ1-1, the V gene TRBV5-6; no firm D call. The CDR3 is made up of 12 amino acids. V dropped 4 bases and J dropped 7 bases, with 11 bases sitting between them. The V gene's germline CDR1 is SGHDT and CDR2 YYEEEE. The CDR3 DNA follows: TGTGCCAGCAGCCCGGGAGGGATTGAAGCTTTCTTT. Translation: CASSPGGIEAFF.

The V and J genes are TRBV6-4 and TRBJ2-7; 9 bases map to TRBD2. The CDR3 length is 14 residues. The junction had 8 bases not matched to a gene; V was cut back by 7 bases and J by 4 bases. From germline, CDR1 is MRHNA and CDR2 SNTAGT. The CDR3 is CASNCSGRGYEQYF. As DNA, the CDR3 is TGTGCCAGCAACTGTAGCGGGAGAGGTTACGAGCAGTACTTC.

The chain is built from TRBV19 and TRBJ2-5, with 8 bases aligning to TRBD1. This CDR3 has 16 amino acids. V was clipped by 3 bases and J by 5 bases; unmatched bases: 11. Germline CDR1 LNHDA, CDR2 SQIVND (reference sequence). The CDR3 loop is CASSIMRTGHRETQYF. The CDR3 DNA reads as TGTGCCAGTAGTATTATGAGGACAGGGCATCGGGAGACCCAGTACTTC.

The chain links TRBV19 to TRBJ2-7; 9 positions agree with TRBD1. CDR1 LNHDA and CDR2 SQIVND come from the germline V gene (reference sequence). V lost 5 bases to trimming and J lost 0 bases; unmatched junction nucleotides: 8. The CDR3 length is 16 residues. The CDR3 DNA reads as TGTGCCAGTAGTCCATGGACAGGGGATTACTCCTACGAGCAGTACTTC. Its translation is CASSPWTGDYSYEQYF.

The chain has TRBV6-5 and TRBJ2-1, with 9 bases matching TRBD2. Germline CDR1 and CDR2: MNHEY and SVGAGI. The V segment lost 0 bases and the J segment 8 bases; nucleotides outside the gene matches: 8. The CDR3 runs to 16 residues. The CDR3 DNA is TGTGCCAGCAGTTACTCCGGCGGGAGGGCGGACTATGAGCAGTTCTTC. This codes for CASSYSGGRADYEQFF.

The CDR3 DNA reads as TGTGCCAGCTCACTTCCGACAGGTTCCTACGAGCAGTACTTC. It yields the protein CASSLPTGSYEQYF. V and J are TRBV18 and TRBJ2-7, with D possibly matching TRBD1 (6 bases). This CDR3 spans 14 amino acids. Germline V lookup: CDR1 KGHSH, CDR2 LQKENI. The germline V and J ends were trimmed by 4 bases and 1 base, with 11 bases remaining between them.

A few counts support this clone. J is TRBJ1-1 and V is TRBV6-5, with D uncertain. The V end lost 5 bases, the J end lost 3 bases, and 16 bases lay between the germline ends. Germline values: CDR1 MNHEY, CDR2 SVGAGI. The CDR3 extends over 15 amino acids. CDR3 coding DNA: TGTGCCAGCAGTACACGACTAGGAGGGTACACTGAAGCTTTCTTT. This encodes CASSTRLGGYTEAFF.

The genes are TRBV5-4 and TRBJ1-2; D possibly corresponds to TRBD1 (6 bases). Trimming removed 0 bases at V and 6 bases at J, with 12 bases between. Germline V CDR1 and CDR2: SGHNT, YYREEE (reference sequence). The CDR3 is 14 amino acids. The CDR3 coding sequence is TGTGCCAGCAGCTTGGCCACAGGGTATGATGGCTACACCTTC. This codes for CASSLATGYDGYTF. Full variable domain (remainder filled in from reference TRBV5-4 and TRBJ1-2): ETGVTQSPTHLIKTRGQQVTLRCSSQSGHNTVSWYQQALGQGPQFIFQYYREEENGRGNFPPRFSGLQFPNYSSELNVNALELDDSALYLCASSLATGYDGYTFGSGTRLTVV.

The V gene is TRBV4-3, the J gene TRBJ2-2; possible D gene TRBD2, 6 bases. V was trimmed by 0 bases and J by 5 bases, leaving 10 bases between them. The CDR3 runs 15 residues. Germline V gives CDR1 LGHNA, CDR2 YSLEER. This CDR3 reads CASSQDRGRTGELFF. The DNA for the CDR3 is TGCGCCAGCAGCCAAGATCGGGGGAGGACCGGGGAGCTGTTTTTT.

The J gene is TRBJ2-7, the V gene TRBV28; TRBD1 aligns across 8 bases. V gave up 3 bases and J gave up 0 bases; unmatched junction bases: 10. The CDR3 runs to 17 residues. Germline-derived CDR1 and CDR2 are MDHEN and SYDVKM. The CDR3 here is CASSFDRTGISSYEQYF. DNA for the CDR3: TGTGCCAGCAGTTTTGACCGGACAGGGATTAGCTCCTACGAGCAGTACTTC.

The V gene is TRBV25-1, the J gene TRBJ2-1; 7 nucleotides agree with TRBD1. J was trimmed by 13 bases and V by 4 bases; bases with no gene match: 4. This CDR3 is 11 amino acids long. The germline CDR1 and CDR2 sequences are MGHDK and SYGVNS. The CDR3 nucleotides read TGTGCCAGCAGTGTTGGACAGGTTCAGTTCTTC. It codes for CASSVGQVQFF.

V usage is TRBV9 and J usage is TRBJ2-7; unclear D gene. V lost 0 bases and J 0 bases, leaving 10 bases between the germline ends. This CDR3 spans 15 amino acids. From germline, CDR1 is SGDLS and CDR2 YYNGEE. CDR3 protein: CASSVGQESSYEQYF. CDR3 sequence (DNA): TGTGCCAGCAGCGTAGGGCAGGAAAGCTCCTACGAGCAGTACTTC. The full variable domain, completed using reference TRBV9 and TRBJ2-7, is DSGVTQTPKHLITATGQRVTLRCSPRSGDLSVYWYQQSLDQGLQFLIQYYNGEERAKGNILERFSAQQFPDLHSELNLSSLELGDSALYFCASSVGQESSYEQYFGPGTRLTVT.

This clone showed up just a few times. In DNA form, the CDR3 reads TGTGCCAGTAGCCCCTGGACTAGCGGGGTGCCTAGCACAGATACGCAGTATTTT. Translation: CASSPWTSGVPSTDTQYF. The rearrangement links TRBV25-1 to TRBJ2-3; TRBD2 agrees at 12 bases. Trimming took 9 bases from V and 0 from J; bases not matched to a gene: 13. The CDR3 is made up of 18 amino acids. Looked up from germline, CDR1 is MGHDK and CDR2 is SYGVNS.

V and J are TRBV28 and TRBJ2-1, with 13 bases fitting TRBD2. Unmatched junction bases numbered 2, after V lost 6 bases and J lost 0 bases. The germline gives CDR1 MDHEN, CDR2 SYDVKM. This CDR3 contains 16 residues. The CDR3 sequence: CASRRTSGSSYNEQFF. CDR3 sequence (DNA): TGTGCCAGCAGGCGGACTAGCGGGAGCTCCTACAATGAGCAGTTCTTC.

This clone was detected a few times. This chain joins TRBV27 and TRBJ2-3; D is perhaps TRBD2 (7 bases). This CDR3 is built from 16 residues. Germline CDR1 reads MNHEY; CDR2 reads SMNVEV (reference sequence). V lost 5 bases to trimming and J lost 1 base, with 16 bases between them. The CDR3 protein is CASSIYGGLGTDTQYF. The CDR3 nucleotides are TGTGCCAGCAGTATTTACGGGGGGCTCGGCACAGATACGCAGTATTTT.